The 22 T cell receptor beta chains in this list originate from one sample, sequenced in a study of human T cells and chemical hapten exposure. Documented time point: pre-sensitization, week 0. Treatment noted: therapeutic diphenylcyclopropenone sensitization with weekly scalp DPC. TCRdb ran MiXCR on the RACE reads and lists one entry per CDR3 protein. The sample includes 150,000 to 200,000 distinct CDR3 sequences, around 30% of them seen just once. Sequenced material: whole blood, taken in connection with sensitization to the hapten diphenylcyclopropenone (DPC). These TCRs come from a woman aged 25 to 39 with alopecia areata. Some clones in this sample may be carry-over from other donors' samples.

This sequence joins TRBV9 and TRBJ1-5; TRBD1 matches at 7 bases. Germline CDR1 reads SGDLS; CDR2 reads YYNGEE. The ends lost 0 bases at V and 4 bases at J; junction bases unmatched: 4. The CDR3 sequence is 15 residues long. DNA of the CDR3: TGTGCCAGCAGCGTAGGAGGGGACAGAAATCAGCCCCAGCATTTT. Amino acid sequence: CASSVGGDRNQPQHF.

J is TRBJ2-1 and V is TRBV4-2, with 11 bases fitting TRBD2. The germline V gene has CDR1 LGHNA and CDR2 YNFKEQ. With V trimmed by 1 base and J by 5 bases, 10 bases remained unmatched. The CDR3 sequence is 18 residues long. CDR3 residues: CASSQAASGGPTNNEQFF. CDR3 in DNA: TGTGCCAGCAGCCAAGCGGCTAGCGGGGGGCCGACTAACAATGAGCAGTTCTTC.

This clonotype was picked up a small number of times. DNA of the CDR3: TGTGCCAGCAGCGTAGAGGGGGGACTGGGGAGTATCCAAGAGACCCAGTACTTC. Translated: CASSVEGGLGSIQETQYF. The chain uses TRBV9 and TRBJ2-5, with D tentatively TRBD1 or TRBD2 (6 bases each). V lost 0 bases and J 1 base, leaving 19 bases between the germline ends. The CDR3 is made up of 18 amino acids. CDR1 SGDLS and CDR2 YYNGEE come from the germline V gene.

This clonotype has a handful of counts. The CDR3 here is CASHTISSTEAFF. DNA of the CDR3: TGTGCCAGCCATACCATAAGTTCGACTGAAGCTTTCTTT. The J gene is TRBJ1-1, the V gene TRBV6-2 or TRBV6-3; unclear D gene. Trimming took 8 bases from V and 5 from J, leaving 15 bases between them. This CDR3 spans 13 amino acids. Per germline, CDR1 MNHEY and CDR2 SVGEGT.

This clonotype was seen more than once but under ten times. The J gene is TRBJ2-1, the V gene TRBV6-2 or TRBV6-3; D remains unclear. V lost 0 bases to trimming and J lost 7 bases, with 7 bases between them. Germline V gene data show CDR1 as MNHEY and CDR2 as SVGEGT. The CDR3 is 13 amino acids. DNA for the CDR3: TGTGCCAGCAGTTACTCGACCGGTAATGAGCAGTTCTTC. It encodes CASSYSTGNEQFF.

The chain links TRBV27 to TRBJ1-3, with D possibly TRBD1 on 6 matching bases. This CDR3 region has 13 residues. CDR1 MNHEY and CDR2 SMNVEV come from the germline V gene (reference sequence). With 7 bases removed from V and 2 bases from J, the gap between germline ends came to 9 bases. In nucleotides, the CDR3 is TGTGCCAGCAAGGCAGGGGCTGGAAACACCATATATTTT. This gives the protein CASKAGAGNTIYF.

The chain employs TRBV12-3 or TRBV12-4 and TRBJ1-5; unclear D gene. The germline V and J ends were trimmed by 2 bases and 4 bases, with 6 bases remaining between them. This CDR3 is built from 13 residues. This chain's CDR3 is CASSLTENQPQHF. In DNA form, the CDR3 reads TGTGCCAGCAGTTTAACGGAGAATCAGCCCCAGCATTTT.

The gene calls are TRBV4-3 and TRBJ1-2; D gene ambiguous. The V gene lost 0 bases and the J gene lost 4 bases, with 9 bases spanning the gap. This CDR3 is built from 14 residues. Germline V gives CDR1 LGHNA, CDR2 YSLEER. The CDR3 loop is CASSQELKVYGYTF. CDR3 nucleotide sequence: TGCGCCAGCAGCCAAGAACTGAAGGTCTATGGCTACACCTTC.

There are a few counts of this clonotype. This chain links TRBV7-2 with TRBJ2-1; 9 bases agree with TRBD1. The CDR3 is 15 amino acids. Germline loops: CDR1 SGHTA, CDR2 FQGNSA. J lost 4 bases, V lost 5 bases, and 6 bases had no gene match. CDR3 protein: CASSLGQGYYNEQFF. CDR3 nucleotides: TGTGCCAGCAGCCTGGGACAGGGTTATTACAATGAGCAGTTCTTC.

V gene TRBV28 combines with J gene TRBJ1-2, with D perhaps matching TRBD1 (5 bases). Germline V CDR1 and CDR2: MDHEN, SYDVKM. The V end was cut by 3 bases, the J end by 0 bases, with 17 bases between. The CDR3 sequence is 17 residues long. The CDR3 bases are TGTGCCAGCAGTTTTGCCTCCCCCAGGGAAGCTAACTATGGCTACACCTTC. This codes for CASSFASPREANYGYTF.

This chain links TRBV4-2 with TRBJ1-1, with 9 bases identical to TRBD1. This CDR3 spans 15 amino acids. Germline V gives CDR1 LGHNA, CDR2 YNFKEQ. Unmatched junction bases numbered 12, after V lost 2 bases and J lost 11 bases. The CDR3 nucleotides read TGTGCCAGCAGCCAAACTCCTGACAGGGGGACCGGGGCTTTCTTT. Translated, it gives CASSQTPDRGTGAFF.

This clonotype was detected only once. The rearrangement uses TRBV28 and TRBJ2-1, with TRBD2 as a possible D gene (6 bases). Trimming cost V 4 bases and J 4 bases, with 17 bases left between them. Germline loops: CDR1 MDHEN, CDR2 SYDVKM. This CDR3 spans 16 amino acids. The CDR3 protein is CASSSARVADYNEQFF. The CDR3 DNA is TGTGCCAGCAGTTCCGCGAGGGTAGCGGATTACAATGAGCAGTTCTTC.

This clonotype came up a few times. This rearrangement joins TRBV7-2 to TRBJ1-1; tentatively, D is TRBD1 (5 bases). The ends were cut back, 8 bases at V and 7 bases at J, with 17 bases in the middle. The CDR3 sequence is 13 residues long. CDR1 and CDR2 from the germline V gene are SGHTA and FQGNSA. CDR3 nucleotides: TGTGCCAGCCTCCAGGGCGCGAAGAGTGAAGCTTTCTTT. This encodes CASLQGAKSEAFF.

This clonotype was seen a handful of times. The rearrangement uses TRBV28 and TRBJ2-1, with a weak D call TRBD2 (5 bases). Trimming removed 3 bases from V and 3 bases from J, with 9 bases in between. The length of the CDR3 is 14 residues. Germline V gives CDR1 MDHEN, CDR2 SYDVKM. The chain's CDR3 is CASSLLAIYNEQFF. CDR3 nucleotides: TGTGCCAGCAGTTTGCTAGCAATCTACAATGAGCAGTTCTTC.

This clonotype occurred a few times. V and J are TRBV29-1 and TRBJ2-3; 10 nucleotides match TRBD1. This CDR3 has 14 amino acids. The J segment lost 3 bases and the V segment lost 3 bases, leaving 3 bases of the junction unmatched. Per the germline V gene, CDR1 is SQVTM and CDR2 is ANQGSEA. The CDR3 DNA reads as TGCAGCGTTGAGGGGGACAGGGGAACAGATACGCAGTATTTT. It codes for CSVEGDRGTDTQYF.

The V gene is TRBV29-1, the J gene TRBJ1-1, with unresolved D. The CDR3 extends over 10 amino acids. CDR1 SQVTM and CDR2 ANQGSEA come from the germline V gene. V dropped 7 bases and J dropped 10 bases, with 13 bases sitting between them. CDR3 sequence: CSAIAGGAFF. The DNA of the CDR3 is TGCAGCGCCATCGCGGGCGGAGCTTTCTTT.

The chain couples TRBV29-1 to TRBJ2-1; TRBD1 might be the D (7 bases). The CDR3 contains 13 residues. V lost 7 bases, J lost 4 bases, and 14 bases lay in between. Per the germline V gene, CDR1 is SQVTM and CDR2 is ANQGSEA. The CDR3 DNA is TGCAGCGCGCGGGCAGGGGGGTACAATGAGCAGTTCTTC. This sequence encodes CSARAGGYNEQFF.

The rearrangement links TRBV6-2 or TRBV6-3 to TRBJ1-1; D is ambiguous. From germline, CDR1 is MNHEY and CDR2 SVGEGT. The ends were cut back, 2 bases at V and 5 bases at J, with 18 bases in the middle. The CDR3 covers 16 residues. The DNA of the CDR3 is TGTGCCAGCAGTTACCTACCCCCATTCCCATTGACTGAAGCTTTCTTT. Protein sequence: CASSYLPPFPLTEAFF.

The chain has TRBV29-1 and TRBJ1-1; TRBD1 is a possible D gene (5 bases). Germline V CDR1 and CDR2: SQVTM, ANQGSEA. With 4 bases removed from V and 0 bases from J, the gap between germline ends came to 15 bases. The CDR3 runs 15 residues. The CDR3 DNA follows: TGCAGCGTTGTAGGCAGGGTGACGATGAACACTGAAGCTTTCTTT. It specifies CSVVGRVTMNTEAFF.

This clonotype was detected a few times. The CDR3 protein is CASSLLTQGEQYF. In DNA, the CDR3 is TGTGCCAGCAGTTTATTAACACAGGGCGAGCAGTACTTC. The chain employs TRBV27 and TRBJ2-7, with a tentative D call TRBD1 (6 bases). Trimming stripped 1 base from V and 6 bases from J, with 10 bases between. The CDR3 extends over 13 amino acids. CDR1 is MNHEY and CDR2 is SMNVEV in the germline V gene (reference sequence).

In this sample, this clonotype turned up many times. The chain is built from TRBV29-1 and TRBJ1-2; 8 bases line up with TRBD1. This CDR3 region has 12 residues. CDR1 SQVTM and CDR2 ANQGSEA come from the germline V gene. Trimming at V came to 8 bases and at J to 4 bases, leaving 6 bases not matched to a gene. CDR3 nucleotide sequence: TGCAGCTCAAAGACAGGGGCCTATGGCTACACCTTC. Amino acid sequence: CSSKTGAYGYTF. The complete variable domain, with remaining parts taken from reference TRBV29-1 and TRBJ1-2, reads SAVISQKPSRDICQRGTSLTIQCQVDSQVTMMFWYRQQPGQSLTLIATANQGSEATYESGFVIDKFPISRPNLTFSTLTVSNMSPEDSSIYLCSSKTGAYGYTFGSGTRLTVV.

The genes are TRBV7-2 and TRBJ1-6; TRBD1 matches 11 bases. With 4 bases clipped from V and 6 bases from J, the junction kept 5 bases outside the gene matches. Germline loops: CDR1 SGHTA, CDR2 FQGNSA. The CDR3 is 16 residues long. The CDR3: CASSSGQGASNSPLHF. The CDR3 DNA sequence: TGTGCCAGCAGCTCCGGACAGGGGGCTAGTAATTCACCCCTCCACTTT. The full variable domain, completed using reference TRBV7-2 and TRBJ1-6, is GAGVSQSPSNKVTEKGKDVELRCDPISGHTALYWYRQSLGQGLEFLIYFQGNSAPDKSGLPSDRFSAERTGGSVSTLTIQRTQQEDSAVYLCASSSGQGASNSPLHFGNGTRLTVT.